These 11 T cell receptor beta chains share one sample of origin, sequenced in a study of Ad26.COV2.S vaccination and SARS-CoV-2 variants. Indicated treatment: around 19 received Ad26.COV2.S at low or high dose, single or two shots; several received placebo; per-sample allocation not given. Day 63 after the first injection of vaccine or placebo was the sampling time. Sequenced by immunoSEQ multiplex PCR; TCRdb stores in-frame clones only, minus some. The top ten clones hold 5.5% to 7% of a sample with about 350,000 clones, around 89% of them seen once. The material was peripheral blood, obtained in a trial of Ad26.COV2.S vaccine versus placebo. These receptors originate from a person aged 18-65 years who received the Ad26.COV2.S COVID-19 vaccine or a placebo.

The chain recombines TRBV12-3 or TRBV12-4 with TRBJ1-4; D ambiguous. The CDR3 spans 11 residues. V lost 1 base and J lost 6, with 0 bases in between. DNA of the CDR3: TGTGCCAGCAGTTTAGATGAAAAACTGTTTTTT. The encoded protein is CASSLDEKLFF.

V is TRBV6-2 or TRBV6-3 and J is TRBJ1-1; D ambiguous. Germline V gene lookup returns CDR1 MNHEY and CDR2 SVGEGT. The CDR3 is 15 amino acids. V dropped 5 bases and J dropped 0 bases, with 13 bases sitting between them. DNA for the CDR3: TGTGCCAGCAGTCGTCGGACGGTAATGAACACTGAAGCTTTCTTT. Its protein is CASSRRTVMNTEAFF.

The chain employs TRBV20-1 and TRBJ2-7; weak D call: TRBD1 (9 bases). The CDR3 contains 15 residues. Germline V gives CDR1 DFQATT, CDR2 SNEGSKA (reference sequence). The V end was cut by 3 bases, the J end by 0 bases, with 15 bases between. CDR3: CSASSGTGISYEQYF. The CDR3 region has the DNA TGCAGTGCTAGTAGCGGGACAGGGATCTCCTACGAGCAGTACTTC.

This sequence joins TRBV9 and TRBJ1-1; 8 bases fit TRBD1. The germline V gene encodes CDR1 SGDLS and CDR2 YYNGEE. Trimming removed 4 bases from V and 3 bases from J; junction bases left unmatched: 5. The CDR3 runs to 14 residues. The CDR3 region is CASSPNRGYTEAFF. In DNA, the CDR3 is TGTGCCAGCAGCCCCAACAGGGGGTACACTGAAGCTTTCTTT.

The chain carries TRBV18 and TRBJ1-5; the D gene is possibly TRBD1 (6 bases). Germline assignment: CDR1 KGHSH and CDR2 LQKENI. There are 17 residues in the CDR3. Trimming stripped 0 bases from V and 5 bases from J, with 17 bases between. The CDR3 sequence: CASSPPSGAQWDQPQHF. The CDR3 nucleotides are TGTGCCAGCTCACCACCGTCAGGGGCGCAATGGGATCAGCCCCAGCATTTT.

The CDR3 coding sequence is TGTGCCAGCAGCTCGGGACAGGGGGGAGGCTTTGAAGCTTTCTTT. It translates to CASSSGQGGGFEAFF. The V and J genes are TRBV7-2 and TRBJ1-1, with 11 bases identical to TRBD1. CDR1 SGHTA and CDR2 FQGNSA come from the germline V gene. V lost 4 bases to trimming and J lost 7 bases; unmatched junction nucleotides: 8. The CDR3 totals 15 residues.

The J gene is TRBJ2-2, the V gene TRBV19; a possible D gene is TRBD1 (6 bases). Trimming pared 6 bases from V and 3 bases from J, leaving 17 bases between. The CDR3 runs 16 residues. CDR1 and CDR2 from the germline V gene are LNHDA and SQIVND (reference sequence). DNA for the CDR3: TGTGCCAGTAGCCCCTCAGGGGTGGTGGACACCGGGGAGCTGTTTTTT. It yields the protein CASSPSGVVDTGELFF.

The rearrangement links TRBV5-1 to TRBJ2-3; no reliable D call. Germline CDR1 reads SGHRS; CDR2 reads YFSETQ. V was shortened by 3 bases and J by 5 bases, with 7 bases between the two germline ends. The CDR3 is made up of 12 amino acids. In nucleotides, the CDR3 is TGCGCCAGCAGCTCCCGCGTAGATACGCAGTATTTT. It codes for CASSSRVDTQYF.

The count of this clone is one. The genes are TRBV10-3 and TRBJ2-1; D is unclear. The CDR3 spans 12 residues. Between the trimmed V and J ends, which lost 8 bases and 4 bases, there was a span of 9 bases. CDR1 ENHRY and CDR2 SYGVKD come from the germline V gene. Here the CDR3 reads CAIAERYNEQFF. CDR3 nucleotides: TGTGCCATCGCCGAGCGATACAATGAGCAGTTCTTC.

V is TRBV7-6 and J is TRBJ2-3, with TRBD2 matching 8 bases. Germline values: CDR1 SGHVS, CDR2 FNYEAQ. V lost 4 bases and J lost 0; bases outside the gene matches: 3. This CDR3 has 15 amino acids. The CDR3 sequence: CASSSPSGSTDTQYF. DNA of the CDR3: TGTGCCAGCAGCTCGCCTAGCGGGAGCACAGATACGCAGTATTTT.

V is TRBV10-3 and J is TRBJ1-1; D unclear. The V and J ends lost 10 bases and 0 bases respectively, with 9 bases between them. CDR3 length: 12 residues. Per germline, CDR1 ENHRY and CDR2 SYGVKD. The CDR3 loop is CATKGLNTEAFF. Written as DNA, the CDR3 is TGTGCCACCAAGGGCCTGAACACTGAAGCTTTCTTT.